This T cell receptor beta chain originates from a study of blood T cell repertoires in COVID-19. Study background: From T cells, B-cell-depleted T cells, or PBMCs came the material, which was cDNA or gDNA.

While infection was still active, Seattle patients were enrolled and then followed longitudinally. Per germline, CDR1 MNHNS and CDR2 SASEGT. Between the trimmed V and J ends, which lost 1 base and 5 bases, there was a span of 17 bases. This CDR3 spans 16 amino acids. Assay used: immunoSEQ multiplex PCR; TCRdb lists only in-frame clones, some missing. The table includes approximately 180,000 clones, 85% to 90% detected once. The chain joins TRBV6-1 to TRBJ1-2; no clear D. This receptor was taken from a person aged 70 to 79 with COVID-19, enrolled during active disease. The sequenced sample was peripheral blood. For the CDR3, the DNA is TGTGCCAGCAGTGAAGGGAGGGTGAGAGCGAATTATGGCTACACCTTC. Translated, it gives CASSEGRVRANYGYTF.